This T cell receptor (beta chain) was captured by sequencing in a study of cytomegalovirus exposure and HLA in healthy donors (TCRdb year 2017). For the study in its entirety: According to a later analysis, one platform produced both the 100 to 150 validation repertoires and the 720 or so repertoires of the first cohort. Along with the 666-subject first cohort, a separate validation cohort of around 120 different subjects was used. The study was designed to test whether signatures of past pathogen exposure could be identified by cataloging public T cell receptors. High-throughput TCR immunosequencing, statistical association of individual TCRs with disease status, and machine learning were combined to predict cytomegalovirus infection status.

This clone appeared a few times. It has no known antigen specificity. Base qualities are missing; no much larger clone stands one base away. Receptor amplification or capture employed the immunoSEQ multiplex PCR assay. The study's own analysis went as follows. A statistical classification framework was built to diagnose cytomegalovirus status from the catalog of TCR beta chain sequences. TCRdb took this table from immuneACCESS and kept in-frame rearrangements with V and J called. Such tables lack part of the clones; where checked against another copy, unresolved V genes explain under half of the gap, and the rest is unexplained. The DNA was the basis for D and trimming; V, J and clone size are from that table. This sample has approximately 100,000 clones in its table, and more than 85% of those were observed once. The ten largest clones represent around 6% of the sample. V is clipped by 0 bases and J by 3 bases, and the sequence between their germline boundaries is 9 bases long. According to the germline V gene (reference sequence), CDR1 reads SGHAT and CDR2 reads FQDESV. The CDR3 holds 14 amino acids from the cysteine to the phenylalanine. The DNA shown is the 42-base CDR3, in frame from base 1.

The donors were included in the validation cohort of some 110 subjects, a group kept apart from the roughly 670-subject first cohort. Beyond this particular receptor, the publication reports: It was suggested by the authors that the approach could potentially be generalized to other disease states and immunological phenotypes. The classifier was reported to diagnose cytomegalovirus status with high specificity and sensitivity in both the original cohort and the validation cohort. In a later analysis, TCRs clustered in the first cohort were found to also tend to co-occur in the roughly 120 validation repertoires, with approximately 95% of cluster scores above 0. In vitro tests confirmed that three of the cytomegalovirus-associated TCR beta chains recognize cytomegalovirus antigens. Most TCR sequences were seen in very few donors, while some public TCRs were found in many individuals. The study listed approximately 150 TCR beta chains as associated with cytomegalovirus. All 120 or so repertoires were used to score co-occurrence in the validation cohort in a later analysis, because that analysis had no HLA typing for the cohort.

The specimen was PBMCs. The rearrangement joined TRBV11-1 to TRBJ2-7; the D segment could be TRBD1, given 5 matching bases. The clonotype comes from a man younger than 35 in good health and CMV-seropositive. The DNA sequence is TGTGCCAGCAGCTTAGCCGGGCAGGGCTACGAGCAGTACTTC. This yields the protein CASSLAGQGYEQYF.